The 5 T cell receptor beta chains in this list originate from one sample, sequenced in a study of control samples from healthy donors and cancer patients. Assay: immunoSEQ multiplex PCR; the TCRdb copy retains only in-frame clones and omits some. In the table there are some 140,000 clones, roughly 94% of which are singletons. Material: PBMCs. These receptors were obtained from a man between 60 and 75 years old with colorectal cancer.

This clone was seen more than once but under ten times. The V call is TRBV6-2 or TRBV6-3, the J call TRBJ1-5; D perhaps matches TRBD1 (6 bases). The CDR3 sequence is 14 residues long. Trimming left V 2 bases short and J 5 bases short, with 10 bases between. CDR1 and CDR2 from the germline V gene are MNHEY and SVGEGT. The CDR3 here is CASSYRGWDQPQHF. CDR3 in DNA: TGTGCCAGCAGTTACAGGGGGTGGGATCAGCCCCAGCATTTT.

The J gene is TRBJ1-6, the V gene TRBV27; D not certain. CDR1 MNHEY and CDR2 SMNVEV come from the germline V gene (reference sequence). V gave up 4 bases and J gave up 4 bases, with 11 bases separating them. CDR3 length equals 15 residues. Here the CDR3 DNA reads TGTGCCAGCAGTTCAGGAGGGATTTATAATTCACCCCTCCACTTT. Translating gives CASSSGGIYNSPLHF.

The V gene is TRBV6-5, the J gene TRBJ2-3; 7 positions agree with TRBD2. The CDR3 totals 16 residues. V shed 4 bases and J 1 base; nucleotides not matched to a gene: 8. From germline, CDR1 is MNHEY and CDR2 SVGAGI. The DNA for the CDR3 is TGTGCCAGCAGTTCCGTTTTCCGGGGGGGCACAGATACGCAGTATTTT. This gives the protein CASSSVFRGGTDTQYF.

The chain carries TRBV19 and TRBJ2-7; 8 bases align to TRBD1. Trimming cost V 5 bases and J 3 bases; bases outside gene matches: 6. The CDR3 has 14 amino acids. Germline CDR1 is LNHDA and CDR2 is SQIVND (reference sequence). The CDR3 DNA sequence: TGTGCCAGTAGTCCCGGGACAGGAGGCTACGAGCAGTACTTC. Amino acid sequence: CASSPGTGGYEQYF. The variable domain in full, completed from reference TRBV19 and TRBJ2-7, reads DGGITQSPKYLFRKEGQNVTLSCEQNLNHDAMYWYRQDPGQGLRLIYYSQIVNDFQKGDIAEGYSVSREKKESFPLTVTSAQKNPTAFYLCASSPGTGGYEQYFGPGTRLTVT.

V and J are TRBV5-1 and TRBJ2-7, with D possibly matching TRBD1 (6 bases). Germline loops: CDR1 SGHRS, CDR2 YFSETQ. V gave up 4 bases and J gave up 5 bases, with 19 bases separating them. CDR3 length: 15 amino acids. CDR3 nucleotides: TGCGCCAGCAGCGGGTCGACAGGAACGGTTGACGAGCAGTACTTC. Protein sequence: CASSGSTGTVDEQYF.